The clone carrying this T cell receptor (beta chain) occurred once. The antigen is unknown. This entry comes from a study of cytomegalovirus exposure and HLA in healthy donors. Turning to the study itself: Within an early data release were tens of millions of unique TCRs drawn from HLA-typed donors.

Study conclusions and caveats: Later genetic work tied a missense DCLRE1C variant to beta-chain V and J trimming.

PCR used 60 Vbeta primers and 13 Jbeta primers. This table comes from immunoSEQ multiplex PCR, and its TCRdb copy is limited to in-frame clones, with some not included. The profile covers 150,000 to 200,000 clones, with 60% to 75% appearing a single time and approximately 3.1% taken by the ten largest. V shed 3 bases and J shed 0 bases, with 9 bases lying between them. Germline CDR1 and CDR2: SGHRS and YFSETQ. The CDR3 loop spans 15 amino acids. The clonotype originates from a woman aged 45-60 years in good health and CMV-seropositive. The specimen sequenced was PBMCs. V gene TRBV5-1 combines with J gene TRBJ1-4; D is unclear. CDR3 loop: CASSSGLATNEKLFF. The CDR3 DNA reads TGCGCCAGCAGCTCCGGACTTGCAACTAATGAAAAACTGTTTTTT.